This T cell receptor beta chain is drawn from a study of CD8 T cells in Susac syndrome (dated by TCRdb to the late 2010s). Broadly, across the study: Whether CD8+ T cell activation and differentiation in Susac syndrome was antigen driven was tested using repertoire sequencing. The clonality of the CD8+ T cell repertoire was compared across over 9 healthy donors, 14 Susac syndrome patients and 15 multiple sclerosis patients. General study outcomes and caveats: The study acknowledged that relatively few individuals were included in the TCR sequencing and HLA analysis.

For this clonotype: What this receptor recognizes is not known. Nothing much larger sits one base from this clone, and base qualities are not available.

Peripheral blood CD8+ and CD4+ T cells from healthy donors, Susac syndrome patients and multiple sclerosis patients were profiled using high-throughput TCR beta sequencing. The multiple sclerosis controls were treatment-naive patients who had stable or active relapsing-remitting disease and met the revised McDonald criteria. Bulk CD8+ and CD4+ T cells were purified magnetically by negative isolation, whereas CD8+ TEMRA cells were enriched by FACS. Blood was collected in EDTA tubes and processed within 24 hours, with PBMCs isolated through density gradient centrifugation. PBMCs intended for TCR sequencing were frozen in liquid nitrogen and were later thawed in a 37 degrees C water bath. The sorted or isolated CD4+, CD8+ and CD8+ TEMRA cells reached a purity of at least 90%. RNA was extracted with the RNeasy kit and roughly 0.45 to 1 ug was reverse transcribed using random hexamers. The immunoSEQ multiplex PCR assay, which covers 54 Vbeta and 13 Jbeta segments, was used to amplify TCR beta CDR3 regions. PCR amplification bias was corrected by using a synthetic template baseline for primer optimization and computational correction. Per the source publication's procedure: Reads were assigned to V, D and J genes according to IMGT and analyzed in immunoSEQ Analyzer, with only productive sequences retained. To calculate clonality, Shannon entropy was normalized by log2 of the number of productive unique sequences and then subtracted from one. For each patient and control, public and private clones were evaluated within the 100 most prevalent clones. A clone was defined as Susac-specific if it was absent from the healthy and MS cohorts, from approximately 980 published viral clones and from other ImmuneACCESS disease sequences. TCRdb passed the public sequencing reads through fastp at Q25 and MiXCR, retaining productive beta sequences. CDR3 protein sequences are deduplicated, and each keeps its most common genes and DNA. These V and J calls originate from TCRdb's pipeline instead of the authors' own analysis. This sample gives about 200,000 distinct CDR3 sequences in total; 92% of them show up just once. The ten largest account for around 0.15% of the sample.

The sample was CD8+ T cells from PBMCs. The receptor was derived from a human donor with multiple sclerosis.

The CDR3 reads as follows: CATSRGDRGNYEQYF. The nucleotide sequence reads as follows: TGTGCCACCAGCAGAGGTGACAGGGGAAACTACGAGCAGTACTTC. The sequence links TRBV15 to TRBJ2-7; 8 nucleotides in the junction match TRBD1. CDR1 is given as LNHNV and CDR2 as YYDKDF, both from the germline V gene (reference sequence). V and J are trimmed by 1 base and 3 bases, and the gene matches miss 5 bases of the junction. Reading from cysteine to phenylalanine, the CDR3 counts 15 amino acids. CDR3 DNA is the only sequence kept; it has 45 bases, read in frame from the first base.